A single sample gave rise to the 25 T cell receptor beta chains below, sequenced in a study of cytomegalovirus exposure and HLA in healthy donors. This PCR relied on a set of 60 Vbeta primers and 13 Jbeta primers. This table comes from immunoSEQ multiplex PCR, and its TCRdb copy is limited to in-frame clones, with some not included. The sample shows under 110,000 clones, roughly 79% of them seen only once. Material: PBMCs. The origin of the receptors is a middle-aged woman in good health and CMV-seronegative.

V is TRBV12-5 and J is TRBJ2-3, with TRBD2 matching over 10 bases. The CDR3 loop spans 15 amino acids. V trimming: 6 bases; J trimming: 5 bases; junction bases outside the gene matches: 8. Germline assignment: CDR1 LGHNT and CDR2 FRNRAP. CDR3 DNA sequence: TGTGCTAGTGGCCCCGGACTAGCGGACAAAGATACGCAGTATTTT. Translating it yields CASGPGLADKDTQYF.

The chain employs TRBV5-8 and TRBJ1-5, with D unresolved. In germline, CDR1 is SGHTS, CDR2 YDEGEE. CDR3 size: 13 residues. V lost 4 bases to trimming and J lost 4 bases, with 9 bases between them. For the CDR3, the DNA is TGTGCCAGCAGCGGACTTTGGAATCAGCCCCAGCATTTT. Its translation is CASSGLWNQPQHF. Filled out from reference TRBV5-8 and TRBJ1-5, the complete variable domain reads EAGVTQSPTHLIKTRGQQATLRCSPISGHTSVYWYQQALGLGLQFLLWYDEGEERNRGNFPPRFSGRQFPNYSSELNVNALELEDSALYLCASSGLWNQPQHFGDGTRLSIL.

This clone was seen once. The chain recombines TRBV27 with TRBJ2-6; D is unresolved. V lost 5 bases to trimming and J lost 3 bases, with 8 bases between them. The CDR3 runs 14 residues. The germline V gene encodes CDR1 MNHEY and CDR2 SMNVEV (reference sequence). The CDR3, as DNA: TGTGCCAGCAGTCCAACTCGTGGGGCCAACGTCCTGACTTTC. This gives the protein CASSPTRGANVLTF.

This chain joins TRBV6-5 and TRBJ2-7; 8 bases align to TRBD2. V shed 6 bases, J shed 1 base, and the junction held 8 bases outside the gene matches. From germline, CDR1 is MNHEY and CDR2 SVGAGI. CDR3 length: 15 amino acids. As DNA, the CDR3 is TGTGCCAGCAGGGGGGGGAGCGGGGGTTCCTACGAGCAGTACTTC. Translated: CASRGGSGGSYEQYF.

The genes are TRBV25-1 and TRBJ2-7, with unresolved D. The CDR3 consists of 15 residues. CDR1 MGHDK and CDR2 SYGVNS come from the germline V gene. The germline V and J ends were trimmed by 1 base and 2 bases, with 12 bases remaining between them. The CDR3 loop reads CASSEWVQITYEQYF. CDR3 bases: TGTGCCAGCAGTGAATGGGTACAGATTACCTACGAGCAGTACTTC.

The chain combines TRBV18 with TRBJ1-2; no firm D call. Germline V gene sequence: CDR1 KGHSH, CDR2 LQKENI. V dropped 2 bases and J dropped 4 bases, with 11 bases sitting between them. CDR3 size: 14 residues. The CDR3 loop reads CASSPLPEGYGYTF. The CDR3 DNA reads TGTGCCAGCTCACCATTGCCCGAGGGCTATGGCTACACCTTC.

This clone was counted between two and nine times. The chain employs TRBV19 and TRBJ2-6; D remains ambiguous. Germline-derived CDR1 and CDR2 are LNHDA and SQIVND (reference sequence). The CDR3 has 15 amino acids. The V end was cut by 6 bases, the J end by 0 bases, with 9 bases between. The CDR3 region has the DNA TGTGCCAGTAGAAGTCTAAACTCTGGGGCCAACGTCCTGACTTTC. Translating it yields CASRSLNSGANVLTF.

The rearrangement uses TRBV20-1 and TRBJ2-3; D unclear. V was pared by 5 bases and J by 5 bases, with 8 bases between. This CDR3 region has 11 residues. Germline V gene lookup returns CDR1 DFQATT and CDR2 SNEGSKA (reference sequence). The CDR3 sequence: CSAFTRDTQYF. CDR3 nucleotide sequence: TGCAGTGCTTTTACTCGAGATACGCAGTATTTT.

CDR3 sequence: CASSYSDRGYEQYF. DNA for the CDR3: TGTGCCAGCAGTTATTCGGACAGGGGTTACGAGCAGTACTTC. This sequence joins TRBV6-1 and TRBJ2-7; 9 bases fit TRBD1. CDR3 length: 14 amino acids. Germline-derived CDR1 and CDR2 are MNHNS and SASEGT. Trimming took 5 bases from V and 4 from J; bases not matched to a gene: 6.

V and J are TRBV7-3 and TRBJ1-2; 8 bases agree with TRBD1. The CDR3 length is 15 residues. Germline CDR1 reads SGHTA; CDR2 reads FQGTGA. Trimming cost V 0 bases and J 4 bases; bases outside gene matches: 4. CDR3 nucleotide sequence: TGTGCCAGCAGCTTAACCCAGGGGGCTGCCTATGGCTACACCTTC. Amino acid sequence: CASSLTQGAAYGYTF.

The V and J genes are TRBV7-2 and TRBJ2-3, with D perhaps TRBD1 (6 bases). V gave up 1 base and J gave up 2 bases, with 19 bases separating them. CDR3 length: 18 amino acids. Germline CDR1 and CDR2: SGHTA and FQGNSA. The CDR3 DNA is TGTGCCAGCAGCTTAGGAGTCAGGAGCGCAGGGGTCACAGATACGCAGTATTTT. Residues: CASSLGVRSAGVTDTQYF.

The rearrangement joins TRBV5-5 to TRBJ2-1; 9 nucleotides match TRBD2. Germline V gives CDR1 SGHKS, CDR2 YYEKEE (reference sequence). The trim removed 4 bases at V and 8 bases at J, leaving 13 bases unmatched. The CDR3 is 16 residues long. The CDR3 loop is CASSQAGTSPVDEQFF. CDR3 nucleotide sequence: TGTGCCAGCAGCCAGGCCGGGACTAGCCCGGTGGATGAGCAGTTCTTC.

The chain carries TRBV7-3 and TRBJ1-4; weak D call: TRBD1 (6 bases). The CDR3 is 13 amino acids. Trimming cost V 0 bases and J 8 bases, with 7 bases left between them. CDR1 is SGHTA and CDR2 is FQGTGA in the germline V gene. CDR3 DNA: TGTGCCAGCAGCTTAACTGGGGGCGAAAAACTGTTTTTT. Its translation: CASSLTGGEKLFF.

The rearrangement joins TRBV12-5 to TRBJ2-3, with TRBD1 as a possible D gene (6 bases). Germline CDR1 LGHNT, CDR2 FRNRAP. V shed 6 bases and J shed 2 bases, with 12 bases lying between them. The CDR3 spans 14 residues. This chain's CDR3 is CASGTQGNTDTQYF. The CDR3, as DNA: TGTGCTAGTGGAACACAGGGAAACACAGATACGCAGTATTTT.

CDR3 in amino acids: CASSAGRKTQYF. Here the CDR3 DNA reads TGTGCCAGCAGCGCAGGGAGGAAGACCCAGTACTTC. The rearrangement joins TRBV6-1 to TRBJ2-5; a weak D match, TRBD2 (6 bases). This CDR3 has 12 amino acids. Trimming removed 6 bases at V and 6 bases at J, with 11 bases between. In germline, CDR1 is MNHNS, CDR2 SASEGT.

The V and J genes are TRBV9 and TRBJ2-2; possible D gene TRBD2, 6 bases. Trimming shortened V by 0 bases and J by 1 base, and 10 bases separated the two germline ends. Germline CDR1 SGDLS, CDR2 YYNGEE. This CDR3 spans 16 amino acids. CDR3 sequence reads: CASSVALGGNTGELFF. The CDR3 DNA reads TGTGCCAGCAGCGTAGCACTCGGGGGGAACACCGGGGAGCTGTTTTTT.

The CDR3 region is CASSWGQITDTQYF. The CDR3 region has the DNA TGTGCCAGCAGCTGGGGACAGATTACAGATACGCAGTATTTT. The V call is TRBV13, the J call TRBJ2-3, with 7 bases aligning to TRBD1. V shed 4 bases and J 3 bases; nucleotides not matched to a gene: 4. The CDR3 consists of 14 residues. Per germline, CDR1 PRHDT and CDR2 FYEKMQ (reference sequence).

The genes are TRBV7-6 and TRBJ2-1, with TRBD1 identical over 9 bases. CDR3 length: 15 residues. Germline V gene data show CDR1 as SGHVS and CDR2 as FNYEAQ. V lost 1 base and J lost 5; bases outside the gene matches: 3. In DNA form, the CDR3 reads TGTGCCAGCAGCTTAGATGGACAGGGGAACAATGAGCAGTTCTTC. Amino acid sequence: CASSLDGQGNNEQFF.

The chain employs TRBV6-1 and TRBJ1-5, with unresolved D. Deletions cut 6 bases from V and 1 base from J, with 13 bases between. The germline V gene has CDR1 MNHNS and CDR2 SASEGT. This CDR3 is built from 15 residues. CDR3 in amino acids: CASRGPGRSNQPQHF. DNA for the CDR3: TGTGCCAGCAGGGGTCCGGGAAGGAGCAATCAGCCCCAGCATTTT.

The genes are TRBV9 and TRBJ2-7; 9 bases match TRBD1. From germline, CDR1 is SGDLS and CDR2 YYNGEE. The CDR3 is made up of 15 amino acids. With 4 bases clipped from V and 2 bases from J, the junction kept 7 bases outside the gene matches. The chain's CDR3 is CASSTQGTGTYEQYF. The CDR3 DNA reads TGTGCCAGCAGCACCCAGGGGACAGGGACCTACGAGCAGTACTTC. Using reference TRBV9 and TRBJ2-7 for the parts outside the CDR3, the full variable domain is DSGVTQTPKHLITATGQRVTLRCSPRSGDLSVYWYQQSLDQGLQFLIQYYNGEERAKGNILERFSAQQFPDLHSELNLSSLELGDSALYFCASSTQGTGTYEQYFGPGTRLTVT.

A remark on this clone: Germline and junction disagree at one end, which may indicate a read error. The chain is built from TRBV6-5 and TRBJ2-7; unclear D gene. The germline V gene encodes CDR1 MNHEY and CDR2 SVGAGI. CDR3 size: 14 residues. CDR3 sequence reads: CASSNSRPSYEQYF. In DNA form, the CDR3 reads TGTGCCAGCAGTAACTCCCGTCCCTCCTACGAGCAGTACTTC.

For the CDR3, the DNA is TGTGCCAGCAGCTCCCTCTACGGGGGGGGAAGTATCTACGAGCAGTACTTC. Its translation: CASSSLYGGGSIYEQYF. The chain uses TRBV5-4 and TRBJ2-7, with TRBD2 matching 8 bases. Germline V CDR1 and CDR2: SGHNT, YYREEE (reference sequence). This CDR3 has 17 residues. V lost 3 bases to trimming and J lost 3 bases; unmatched junction nucleotides: 14.

The chain carries TRBV7-9 and TRBJ1-2; 7 nucleotides align to TRBD1. Per germline, CDR1 SEHNR and CDR2 FQNEAQ (reference sequence). The CDR3 runs 15 residues. With 4 bases clipped from V and 0 bases from J, the junction kept 5 bases outside the gene matches. CDR3: CASSSGDSPNYGYTF. DNA of the CDR3: TGTGCCAGCAGCTCCGGGGACAGTCCTAACTATGGCTACACCTTC.

The chain combines TRBV2 with TRBJ2-5; D may be TRBD1 (6 bases). Germline assignment: CDR1 SNHLY and CDR2 FYNNEI. This CDR3 has 16 amino acids. V was pared by 8 bases and J by 2 bases, with 21 bases between. CDR3 amino acids: CASDSTGKGRQETQYF. DNA for the CDR3: TGTGCCAGCGATTCCACAGGGAAGGGTCGACAAGAGACCCAGTACTTC.

V usage is TRBV7-8 and J usage is TRBJ2-7, with 12 positions matching TRBD2. CDR1 SGHVS and CDR2 FQNEAQ come from the germline V gene. The CDR3 spans 16 residues. Trimming at V came to 5 bases and at J to 4 bases, leaving 9 bases not matched to a gene. CDR3 nucleotide sequence: TGTGCCAGCAGCGACCCTAGGCTAGCGGGGGGGTACGAGCAGTACTTC. It encodes CASSDPRLAGGYEQYF.